This T cell receptor beta chain derives from a study of identical twins. Regarding the study as a whole: Without tracking the same donors, conclusions rested on cross-sectional statistical analysis. The models systematically underestimated how much out-of-frame TCR alpha was shared in monozygotic twins.

MiXCR, run by TCRdb on the 5' RACE reads, gives a single entry per CDR3 protein. The sample yields about 240,000 distinct CDR3 sequences, about an eighth seen once. As concerns this clonotype: Its target is unknown.

Healthy Caucasians, and only they, were the donors. The V and J ends lost 2 bases and 4 bases respectively, with 21 bases between them. The CDR3 runs 18 residues. The V gene's germline CDR1 is SGHDT and CDR2 YYEEEE. The same data also went into a second study, on yellow fever vaccine responses in identical twins. That work adds: Twins' vaccine T cell responses were reported to seem partly convergent and partly personalized.

The chain uses TRBV5-6 and TRBJ2-2; D is uncertain. Sequencing input: memory (CD45RO+) T cells sorted from blood. This receptor was obtained from a woman aged 18-35 years in good health. CDR3 protein: CASSFWDGYKESTGELFF. The DNA of the CDR3 is TGTGCCAGCAGCTTTTGGGATGGTTATAAGGAAAGCACCGGGGAGCTGTTTTTT.